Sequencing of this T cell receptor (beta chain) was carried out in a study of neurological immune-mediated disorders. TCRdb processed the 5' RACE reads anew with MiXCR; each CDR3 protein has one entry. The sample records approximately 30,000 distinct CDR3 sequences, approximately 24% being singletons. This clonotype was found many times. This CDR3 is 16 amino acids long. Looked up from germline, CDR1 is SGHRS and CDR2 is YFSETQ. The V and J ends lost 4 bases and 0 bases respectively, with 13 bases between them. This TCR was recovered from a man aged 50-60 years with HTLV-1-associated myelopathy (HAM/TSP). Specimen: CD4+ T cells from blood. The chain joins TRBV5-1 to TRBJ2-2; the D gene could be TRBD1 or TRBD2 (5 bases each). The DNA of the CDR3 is TGCGCCAGCAGCCCGGGGACGGCTGCGAACACCGGGGAGCTGTTTTTT. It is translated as CASSPGTAANTGELFF. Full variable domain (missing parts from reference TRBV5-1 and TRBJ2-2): KAGVTQTPRYLIKTRGQQVTLSCSPISGHRSVSWYQQTPGQGLQFLFEYFSETQRNKGNFPGRFSGRQFSNSRSEMNVSTLELGDSALYLCASSPGTAANTGELFFGEGSRLTVL.